The present T cell receptor (beta chain) was sequenced within a study of cytomegalovirus exposure and HLA in healthy donors. Study context: Sequencing of about 179 million T cells in an earlier analysis found under 120 million unique TCR beta sequences.

PCR was performed using 60 Vbeta and 13 Jbeta primers. Here immunoSEQ multiplex PCR was the method, and the copy in TCRdb shows in-frame clones only, minus some. The sample gives about 87,000 clones, under 80% of which show up once; around 20% is in the top ten. Whole-study findings and limits: No immune exposure information besides CMV serostatus was available. One later analysis reportedly identified an Asian-associated ancestry cluster that showed fewer N-insertions than the approximately 600-donor mean. Exclusion as indistinguishable affected some V segments, including TRBV6-2 and TRBV6-3.

A note on this clone: Its matching antigen is unknown.

The CDR3 has 14 amino acids. Losses at the gene ends were 5 bases for V and 5 bases for J; bases not matched to a gene: 5. Germline CDR1 is SGHVS and CDR2 is FNYEAQ. The sample comprised PBMCs. The chain has TRBV7-6 and TRBJ1-5, with 8 bases aligning to TRBD1. This TCR derives from a man between 25 and 39 years old in good health and CMV-seropositive. The CDR3 coding sequence is TGTGCCAGCAGCAAACAGGGGGTGGATCAGCCCCAGCATTTT. This translates into CASSKQGVDQPQHF.